The clone carrying this TCR beta chain has a handful of counts. What it recognizes is unknown. The record originates from a study of T cells after yellow fever vaccination. Study-wide findings and caveats: Of the clonotypes, a small share occurred in both CD4 and CD8 compartments.

TCRdb reanalysed the 5' RACE reads using MiXCR and keeps one entry per CDR3 protein. The data contain about 370,000 distinct CDR3 sequences, roughly 12% of them seen just once; the ten biggest clones take up less than 20%. The CDR3 runs to 18 residues. Trimming cost V 5 bases and J 6 bases; bases outside gene matches: 18. J is TRBJ2-3 and V is TRBV12-3 or TRBV12-4; 9 positions agree with TRBD1. The TCR was taken from a man aged 18 to 35 who received the YFV17D yellow fever vaccine. This specimen was PBMCs, taken on the day of the first yellow fever vaccination. The CDR3 nucleotides read TGTGCCAGCAGTCAGGTCATAAACAGGGGGCTCTTAAGGGATACGCAGTATTTT. It is translated as CASSQVINRGLLRDTQYF.